The clone carrying this T cell receptor (beta chain) appeared a single time. The antigen is undetermined. These data belong to a study of cytomegalovirus exposure and HLA in healthy donors. Vbeta (60) and Jbeta (13) primers were used in the PCR. Method: immunoSEQ multiplex PCR; TCRdb's copy keeps in-frame clones and lacks some. The sample lists about 60,000 clones, 65% to 80% occurring once. Study observations and caveats: TCR beta chain V- and J-gene trimming was linked, in a later analysis, to a missense variant in DCLRE1C.

CDR1 and CDR2 (germline): MNHEY, SMNVEV (reference sequence). The CDR3 extends over 15 amino acids. Trimming cost V 5 bases and J 7 bases; bases outside gene matches: 8. This clonotype was obtained from a middle-aged man in good health and CMV-seropositive. The chain combines TRBV27 with TRBJ2-1; 10 bases fit TRBD2. Sequenced: PBMCs. DNA of the CDR3: TGTGCCAGCAGTCCAAAAGCGGGGGGGCGTAATGAGCAGTTCTTC. Translating it yields CASSPKAGGRNEQFF.